Listed below are T cell receptor beta chains from one sample, sequenced in a study of brain T cells in children with intractable seizures. Clones were sequenced by immunoSEQ multiplex PCR, and TCRdb holds only the in-frame ones, with some missing. The data contain roughly 120,000 clones, 85% to 95% of them seen just once; the ten biggest clones take up 3.8%. The sample in question was peripheral blood, obtained at surgery. All receptors derive from a boy in the first two years of life with hemimegalencephaly and intractable seizures. CDR3s include the opening cysteine and the closing phenylalanine or tryptophan. The order of the fields is V gene, D gene, J gene, clone size, CDR3 DNA, CDR3 protein. A D gene is named only where the DNA matches it firmly. Only part of the rows carry a size: once, few, many, or a class if the clone is expanded.

TRBV10-3,.,TRBJ1-5,.,TGTGCCATGGCCCCGGGACCACTACAGCCCCAGCATTTT,CAMAPGPLQPQHF
TRBV6-5,.,TRBJ2-3,.,TGTGCCAGCATACCAGGGCCAAGGGGTACGCAGTATTTT,CASIPGPRGTQYF
TRBV4-3,.,TRBJ1-2,.,TGCGCCAGCAGCCGGACAGCTACTAACTATGGCTACACCTTC,CASSRTATNYGYTF
TRBV7-3,.,TRBJ1-4,once,TGTGCCAGCAGCCCTTGGGGAGGGGAAAAACTGTTTTTT,CASSPWGGEKLFF
TRBV6-6,.,TRBJ2-7,.,TGTGCCAGCAGTTACCGTGCTAGCGAGGACGAGCAGTACTTC,CASSYRASEDEQYF
TRBV6-5,.,TRBJ2-1,.,TGTGCCAGCAGGGGTTTCGCCGATGAGCAGTTCTTC,CASRGFADEQFF
TRBV27,TRBD2,TRBJ2-5,.,TGTGCCAGCAGTTTAGCTAGCGGGGCCCAAGAGACCCAGTACTTC,CASSLASGAQETQYF
TRBV5-6,.,TRBJ1-2,.,TGTGCCAGCAGCTTGGCCGTAACAAACTCTAACTATGGCTACACCTTC,CASSLAVTNSNYGYTF
TRBV10-1,.,TRBJ2-2,once,TGCGCCAGCAGTGGCAGAACCGGGGAGCTGTTTTTT,CASSGRTGELFF
TRBV7-8,.,TRBJ2-2,.,TGTGCCAGCAGCTTAGCTCGGAACGGGGAGCTGTTTTTT,CASSLARNGELFF
TRBV11-1,.,TRBJ1-2,.,TGTGCCAGCAGCCCCGACAGGTCCTATGGCTACACCTTC,CASSPDRSYGYTF
TRBV27,TRBD1,TRBJ1-2,.,TGTGCCAGCGGTCGTGACAGGGCCTCTTCTAAAGGGACTAATGGCTACACCTTC,CASGRDRASSKGTNGYTF
TRBV5-1,.,TRBJ2-5,.,TGCGCCAGCAGCGAGGGGAAATTGGAGACCCAGTACTTC,CASSEGKLETQYF
TRBV3-1/TRBV3-2,.,TRBJ2-3,.,TGTGCCAGCAGCCAAGGGGGCGGGCCCGGTACGCAGTATTTT,CASSQGGGPGTQYF
TRBV5-4,TRBD1,TRBJ1-2,.,TGTGCCAGCAGCTTGGGAGGGGGCCGCTATGGCTACACCTTC,CASSLGGGRYGYTF
TRBV6-2/TRBV6-3,TRBD2,TRBJ2-1,.,TGTGCCAGCAGTAGCGGGAGCTCCTACAATGAGCAGTTCTTC,CASSSGSSYNEQFF
TRBV11-2,.,TRBJ2-3,.,TGTGCCAGCAGCTTGGTAACGCAGTATTTT,CASSLVTQYF
TRBV6-1,.,TRBJ2-7,.,TGTGCCAGCAGTGACCTACTACTACTCCCTGAGCAGTACTTC,CASSDLLLLPEQYF
TRBV7-9,.,TRBJ2-7,.,TGTGCCAGCAGCCCCAGAAAGGCGCGGACCTACGAGCAGTACTTC,CASSPRKARTYEQYF
TRBV6-6,.,TRBJ1-4,.,TGTGCCAGCACCAAGGGCGAAAAACTGTTTTTT,CASTKGEKLFF
TRBV19,.,TRBJ2-2,.,TGTGCCAGTAATTTGGCGGGTAACACCGGGGAGCTGTTTTTT,CASNLAGNTGELFF
TRBV7-8,.,TRBJ2-7,once,TGTGCCAGCAGCTTAGCGGGAGTCTACGAGCAGTACTTC,CASSLAGVYEQYF
TRBV19,.,TRBJ1-2,.,TGTGCCAGTAGTATATCATCGGGGAGGGGTGGCTACACCTTC,CASSISSGRGGYTF
TRBV10-3,.,TRBJ2-2,.,TGTGCCATCAGCCTGTTTGGATACACCGGGGAGCTGTTTTTT,CAISLFGYTGELFF